Here is one TCR beta chain with its context. The treatment is: randomized to nivolumab then ipilimumab (arm A) or the reverse (arm B). DNA-damaging chemotherapy had not been given to any patient beforehand. PBMC sorting kept live CD3+CD8+ cells without CD19 or CD56. This entry belongs to a study of sequential checkpoint blockade in melanoma. Overall study context: Patients were randomized 1:1 to nivolumab-then-ipilimumab or ipilimumab-then-nivolumab first-line. Both treatment sequences were followed by maintenance nivolumab.

The protocol was immunoSEQ multiplex PCR, while the TCRdb copy is restricted to in-frame clones and leaves out a portion. Seen here are thousands of clones, around 75% observed once, and the top ten hold under 20%. The CDR3 consists of 16 residues. Germline CDR1 SGDLS, CDR2 YYNGEE. Trimming took 0 bases from V and 7 from J; bases not matched to a gene: 9. The receptor was isolated from a human donor with melanoma. Sequencing used CD8+ T cells sorted from blood (inferred from file names), obtained from a patient given nivolumab and ipilimumab in sequence. This chain connects TRBV9 to TRBJ2-1, with 8 bases fitting TRBD2. The CDR3 bases are TGTGCCAGCAGCGTAGGGGTCGGGGGGGCCGAAAATGAGCAGTTCTTC. Residues: CASSVGVGGAENEQFF.